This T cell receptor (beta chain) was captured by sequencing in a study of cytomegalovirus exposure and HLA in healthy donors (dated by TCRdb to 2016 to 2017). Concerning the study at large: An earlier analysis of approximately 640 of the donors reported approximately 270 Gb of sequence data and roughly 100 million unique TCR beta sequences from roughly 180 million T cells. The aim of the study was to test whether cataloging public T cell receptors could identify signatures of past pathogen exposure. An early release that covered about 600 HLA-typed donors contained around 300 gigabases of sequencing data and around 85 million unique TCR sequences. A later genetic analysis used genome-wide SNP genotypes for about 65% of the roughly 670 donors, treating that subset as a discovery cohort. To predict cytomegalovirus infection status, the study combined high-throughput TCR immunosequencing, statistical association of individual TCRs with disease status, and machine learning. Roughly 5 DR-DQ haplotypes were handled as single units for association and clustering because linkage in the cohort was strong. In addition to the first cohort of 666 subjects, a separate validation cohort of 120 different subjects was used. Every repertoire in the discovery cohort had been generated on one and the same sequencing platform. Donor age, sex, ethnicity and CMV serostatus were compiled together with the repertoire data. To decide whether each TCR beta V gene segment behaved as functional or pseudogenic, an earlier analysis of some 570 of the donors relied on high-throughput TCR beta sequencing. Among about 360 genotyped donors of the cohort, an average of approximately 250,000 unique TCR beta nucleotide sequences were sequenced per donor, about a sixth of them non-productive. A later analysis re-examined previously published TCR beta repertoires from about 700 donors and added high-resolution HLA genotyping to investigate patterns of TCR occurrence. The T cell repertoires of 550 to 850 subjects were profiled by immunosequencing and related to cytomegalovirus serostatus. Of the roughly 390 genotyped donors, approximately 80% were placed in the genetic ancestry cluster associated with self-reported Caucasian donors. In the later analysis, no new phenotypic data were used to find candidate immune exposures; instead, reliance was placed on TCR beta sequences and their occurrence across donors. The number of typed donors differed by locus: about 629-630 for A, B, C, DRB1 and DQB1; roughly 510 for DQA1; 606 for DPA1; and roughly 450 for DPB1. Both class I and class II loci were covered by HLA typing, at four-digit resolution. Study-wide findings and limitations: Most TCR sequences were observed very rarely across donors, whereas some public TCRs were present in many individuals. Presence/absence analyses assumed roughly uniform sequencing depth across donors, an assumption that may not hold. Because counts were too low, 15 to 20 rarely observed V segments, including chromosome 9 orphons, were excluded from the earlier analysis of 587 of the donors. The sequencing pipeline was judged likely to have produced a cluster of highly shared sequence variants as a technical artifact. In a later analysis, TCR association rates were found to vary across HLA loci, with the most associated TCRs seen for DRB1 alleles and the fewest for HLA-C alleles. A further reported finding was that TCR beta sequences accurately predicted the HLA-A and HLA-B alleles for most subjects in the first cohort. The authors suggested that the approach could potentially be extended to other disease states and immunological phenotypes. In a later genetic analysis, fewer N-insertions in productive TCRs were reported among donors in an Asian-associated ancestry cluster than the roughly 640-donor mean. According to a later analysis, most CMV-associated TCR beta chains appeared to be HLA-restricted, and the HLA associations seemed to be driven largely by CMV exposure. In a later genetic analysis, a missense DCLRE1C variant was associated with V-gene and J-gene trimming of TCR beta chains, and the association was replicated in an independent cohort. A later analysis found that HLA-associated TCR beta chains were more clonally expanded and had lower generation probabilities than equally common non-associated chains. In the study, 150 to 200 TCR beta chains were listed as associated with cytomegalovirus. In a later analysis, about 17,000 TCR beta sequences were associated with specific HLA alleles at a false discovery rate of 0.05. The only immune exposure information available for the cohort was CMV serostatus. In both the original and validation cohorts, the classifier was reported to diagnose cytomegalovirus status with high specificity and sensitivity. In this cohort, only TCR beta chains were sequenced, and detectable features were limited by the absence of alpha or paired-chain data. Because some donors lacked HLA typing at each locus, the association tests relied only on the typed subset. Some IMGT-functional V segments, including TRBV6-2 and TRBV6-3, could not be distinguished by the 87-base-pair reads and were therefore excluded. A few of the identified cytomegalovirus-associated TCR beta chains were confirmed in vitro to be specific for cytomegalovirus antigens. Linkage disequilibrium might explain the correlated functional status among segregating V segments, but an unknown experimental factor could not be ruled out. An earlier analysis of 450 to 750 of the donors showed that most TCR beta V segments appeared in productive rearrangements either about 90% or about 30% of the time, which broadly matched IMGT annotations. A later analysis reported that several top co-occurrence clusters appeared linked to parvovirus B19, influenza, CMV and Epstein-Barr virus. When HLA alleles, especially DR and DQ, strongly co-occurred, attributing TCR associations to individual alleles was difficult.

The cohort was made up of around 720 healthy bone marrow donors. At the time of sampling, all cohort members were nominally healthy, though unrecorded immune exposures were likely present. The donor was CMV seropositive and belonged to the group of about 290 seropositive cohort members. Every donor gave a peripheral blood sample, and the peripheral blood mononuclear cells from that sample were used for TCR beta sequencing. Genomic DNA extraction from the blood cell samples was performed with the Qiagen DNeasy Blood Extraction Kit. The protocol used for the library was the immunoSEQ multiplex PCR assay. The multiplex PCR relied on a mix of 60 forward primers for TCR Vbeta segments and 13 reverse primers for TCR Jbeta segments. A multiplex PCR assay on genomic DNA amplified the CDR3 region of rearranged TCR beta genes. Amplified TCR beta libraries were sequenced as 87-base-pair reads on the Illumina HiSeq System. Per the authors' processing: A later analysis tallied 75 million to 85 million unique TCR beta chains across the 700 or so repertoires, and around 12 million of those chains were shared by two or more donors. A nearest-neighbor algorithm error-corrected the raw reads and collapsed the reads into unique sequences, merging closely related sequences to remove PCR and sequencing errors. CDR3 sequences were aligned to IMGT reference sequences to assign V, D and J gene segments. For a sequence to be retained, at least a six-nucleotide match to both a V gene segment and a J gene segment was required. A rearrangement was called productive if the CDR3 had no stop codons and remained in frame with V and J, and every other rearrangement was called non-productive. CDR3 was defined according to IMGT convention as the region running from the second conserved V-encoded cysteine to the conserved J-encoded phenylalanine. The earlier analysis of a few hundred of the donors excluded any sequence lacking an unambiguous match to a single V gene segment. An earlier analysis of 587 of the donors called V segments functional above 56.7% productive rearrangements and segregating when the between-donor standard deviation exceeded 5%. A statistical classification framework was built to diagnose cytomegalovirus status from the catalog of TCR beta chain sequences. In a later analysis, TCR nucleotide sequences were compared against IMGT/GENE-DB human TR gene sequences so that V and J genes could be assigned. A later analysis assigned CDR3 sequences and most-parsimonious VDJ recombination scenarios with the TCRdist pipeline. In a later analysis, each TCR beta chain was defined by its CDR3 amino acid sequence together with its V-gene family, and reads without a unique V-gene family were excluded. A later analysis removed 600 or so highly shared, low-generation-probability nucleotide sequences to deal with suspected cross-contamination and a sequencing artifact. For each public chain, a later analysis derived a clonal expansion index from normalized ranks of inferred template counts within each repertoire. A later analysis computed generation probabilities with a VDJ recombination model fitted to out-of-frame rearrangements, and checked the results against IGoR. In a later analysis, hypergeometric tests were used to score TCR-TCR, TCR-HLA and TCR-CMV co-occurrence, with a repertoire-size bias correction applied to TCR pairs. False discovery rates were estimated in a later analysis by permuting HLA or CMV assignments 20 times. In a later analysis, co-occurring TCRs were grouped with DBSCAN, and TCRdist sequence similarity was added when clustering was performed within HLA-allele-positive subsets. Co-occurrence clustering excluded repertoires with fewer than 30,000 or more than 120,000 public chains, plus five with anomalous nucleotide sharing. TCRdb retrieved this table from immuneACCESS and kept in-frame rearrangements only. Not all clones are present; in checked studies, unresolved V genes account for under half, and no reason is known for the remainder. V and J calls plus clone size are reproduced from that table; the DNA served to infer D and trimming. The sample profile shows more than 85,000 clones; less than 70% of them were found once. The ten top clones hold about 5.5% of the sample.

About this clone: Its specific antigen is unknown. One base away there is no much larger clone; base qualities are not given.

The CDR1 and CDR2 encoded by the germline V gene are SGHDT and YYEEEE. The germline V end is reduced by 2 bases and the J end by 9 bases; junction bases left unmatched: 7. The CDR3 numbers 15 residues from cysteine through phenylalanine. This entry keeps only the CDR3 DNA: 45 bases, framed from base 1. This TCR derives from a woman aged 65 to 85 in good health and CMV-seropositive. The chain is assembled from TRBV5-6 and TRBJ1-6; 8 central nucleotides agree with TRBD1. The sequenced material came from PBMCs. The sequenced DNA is TGTGCCAGCAGCTTACAGGGGGGAATCGGTTCACCCCTCCACTTT. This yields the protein CASSLQGGIGSPLHF.